Below, 22 T cell receptor beta chains from the same sample are listed, as sequenced in a study of molecular identifiers for immune sequencing clone quantification. From the PCR reads, TCRdb called clonotypes with MiXCR, one entry per CDR3 protein. Here the sample spans approximately 90,000 distinct CDR3 sequences, around 20% being singletons. Sequencing input: naive CD8+ T cells from blood, with Jurkat cell RNA spiked in. Subset meaning: FACS-sorted CD8+CD4-CCR7+CD45RA+ naive T cells. Receptors were obtained from a human donor in good health. Some libraries in this study had Jurkat cell RNA spiked in.

In this sample, this clonotype turned up many times. The CDR3 protein is CASSPGSYTDTQYF. CDR3 DNA: TGTGCCAGCAGCCCAGGTTCATACACAGATACGCAGTATTTT. The V call is TRBV27, the J call TRBJ2-3; D uncertain. V lost 6 bases and J lost 2, with 12 bases in between. The length of the CDR3 is 14 residues. The germline V gene has CDR1 MNHEY and CDR2 SMNVEV (reference sequence).

Many counts were recorded for this clonotype. CDR3 protein: CASSLVGTGNYEQYF. The DNA of the CDR3 is TGTGCCAGCAGCTTGGTGGGGACAGGGAACTACGAGCAGTACTTC. This rearrangement joins TRBV5-4 to TRBJ2-7, with 9 bases lining up with TRBD1. Per the germline V gene, CDR1 is SGHNT and CDR2 is YYREEE (reference sequence). This CDR3 contains 15 residues. V was clipped by 0 bases and J by 3 bases; unmatched bases: 4.

This clonotype showed up many times. This chain uses TRBV4-2 with TRBJ1-5, with D maybe TRBD1 (5 bases). Germline-derived CDR1 and CDR2 are LGHNA and YNFKEQ. Trimming pared 1 base from V and 0 bases from J, leaving 7 bases between. The CDR3 totals 15 residues. CDR3 sequence: CASSQGQYSNQPQHF. The DNA of the CDR3 is TGTGCCAGCAGCCAAGGACAGTATAGCAATCAGCCCCAGCATTTT.

The table lists this clonotype with many counts. This chain joins TRBV4-2 and TRBJ2-7, with 11 bases that match TRBD1. Unmatched junction bases numbered 9, after V lost 4 bases and J lost 1 base. The length of the CDR3 is 17 residues. Germline lookup yields CDR1 LGHNA and CDR2 YNFKEQ. CDR3 DNA: TGTGCCAGCAGCCCCATGACCGGGACAGGGGGGTCCTACGAGCAGTACTTC. It translates to CASSPMTGTGGSYEQYF.

There are many counts of this clonotype. The chain uses TRBV28 and TRBJ2-5; D tentatively fits TRBD1 or TRBD2 (5 bases each). The CDR3 has 16 residues. Between the trimmed V and J ends, which lost 4 bases and 2 bases, there was a span of 17 bases. Germline CDR1 MDHEN, CDR2 SYDVKM. The CDR3 loop reads CASSSPRKGRQETQYF. The CDR3 region has the DNA TGTGCCAGCAGTTCGCCCCGCAAGGGACGGCAAGAGACCCAGTACTTC. Full variable domain (outside the CDR3, taken from reference TRBV28 and TRBJ2-5): DVKVTQSSRYLVKRTGEKVFLECVQDMDHENMFWYRQDPGLGLRLIYFSYDVKMKEKGDIPEGYSVSREKKERFSLILESASTNQTSMYLCASSSPRKGRQETQYFGPGTRLLVL.

In this sample, this clonotype turned up many times. CDR3 sequence: CASSTGLEIGTDTQYF. CDR3 sequence (DNA): TGTGCCAGCAGCACCGGACTAGAAATAGGCACAGATACGCAGTATTTT. The chain employs TRBV5-8 and TRBJ2-3; 7 bases map to TRBD2. Germline assignment: CDR1 SGHTS and CDR2 YDEGEE. The ends lost 4 bases at V and 1 base at J; junction bases unmatched: 9. The CDR3 contains 16 residues. Using reference TRBV5-8 and TRBJ2-3 for the parts outside the CDR3, the full variable domain is EAGVTQSPTHLIKTRGQQATLRCSPISGHTSVYWYQQALGLGLQFLLWYDEGEERNRGNFPPRFSGRQFPNYSSELNVNALELEDSALYLCASSTGLEIGTDTQYFGPGTRLTVL.

This clonotype was seen ten or more times. Its ends do not fully match the called genes, so a read error is possible. V is TRBV7-9 and J is TRBJ2-7; 10 positions match TRBD2. Looked up from germline, CDR1 is SEHNR and CDR2 is FQNEAQ (reference sequence). The CDR3 contains 13 residues. The CDR3, as DNA: TGTGCCACTGCTAGCGGGAGCTCCCACGAGCAGTACTTC. The encoded protein is CATASGSSHEQYF. Variable domain in full (rest from reference TRBV7-9 and TRBJ2-7): DTGVSQNPRHKITKRGQNVTFRCDPISEHNRLYWYRQTLGQGPEFLTYFQNEAQLEKSRLLSDRFSAERPKGSFSTLEIQRTEQGDSAMYLCATASGSSHEQYFGPGTRLTVT.

Ten or more counts support this clonotype. The CDR3 coding sequence is TGTGCCAGCAGCTTAGATCTAGGAACGCAGTATTTT. Protein: CASSLDLGTQYF. The chain couples TRBV7-9 to TRBJ2-3, with D unresolved. The V gene lost 1 base and the J gene lost 9 bases, with 8 bases spanning the gap. CDR3 size: 12 residues. Per the germline V gene, CDR1 is SEHNR and CDR2 is FQNEAQ (reference sequence).

This clonotype appeared many times. This chain links TRBV19 with TRBJ2-1, with D perhaps TRBD2 (7 bases). Trimming pared 5 bases from V and 10 bases from J, leaving 24 bases between. Per germline, CDR1 LNHDA and CDR2 SQIVND (reference sequence). The CDR3 extends over 16 amino acids. CDR3 in DNA: TGTGCCAGTAGTCTTACCTCCGGGCGGGGGCCCGGGGAGCAGTTCTTC. This translates into CASSLTSGRGPGEQFF.

This clonotype was picked up many times. The rearrangement uses TRBV6-6 and TRBJ2-7, with D unclear. The CDR3 is 13 residues long. V shed 0 bases and J shed 2 bases, with 5 bases lying between them. In germline, CDR1 is MNHNY, CDR2 SVGAGI (reference sequence). As DNA, the CDR3 is TGTGCCAGCAGTTACTCGACCCCCTACGAGCAGTACTTC. As protein: CASSYSTPYEQYF.

Comment on this clonotype: A much larger clone differs by one base, so this may be a read error. No conserved phenylalanine or tryptophan ends this CDR3, so it is likely a read error. J is TRBJ2-5 and V is TRBV7-8; 10 bases are a match to TRBD2. The CDR3 is 14 amino acids. J was trimmed by 3 bases and V by 2 bases; bases with no gene match: 0. CDR1 is SGHVS, CDR2 FQNEAQ, per germline. The CDR3 is CASSLLAGEETQYI. The DNA for the CDR3 is TGTGCCAGCAGCTTACTAGCGGGGGAAGAGACCCAGTACATC.

The rearrangement joins TRBV21-1 to TRBJ1-2; the D call TRBD1 from the table was never checked on the DNA. TRBV21-1 is termed a pseudogene. The CDR3 covers 18 residues. CDR3 nucleotide sequence: TGTGCCAGCGGCAGGGACCCGGACAGGAGATTCTCTAACTATGGCTACACCTTC. This codes for CASGRDPDRRFSNYGYTF.

This clonotype was detected a few times. This rearrangement joins TRBV20-1 to TRBJ2-7, with a tentative D call TRBD1 (6 bases). Trimming stripped 5 bases from V and 4 bases from J, with 15 bases between. The CDR3 is 13 amino acids. Germline V gene sequence: CDR1 DFQATT, CDR2 SNEGSKA (reference sequence). CDR3 in DNA: TGCAGTGCTTCCGGGACATTGATTTACGAGCAGTACTTC. Residues: CSASGTLIYEQYF.

The rearrangement joins TRBV3-1 to TRBJ1-2, with D tentatively TRBD1 (6 bases). Between the trimmed V and J ends, which lost 1 base and 0 bases, there was a span of 18 bases. The germline V gene encodes CDR1 LGHDT and CDR2 YNNKEL (reference sequence). The length of the CDR3 is 18 residues. In nucleotides, the CDR3 is TGTGCCAGCAGCCAAGCCTCACAGGGAAAGCTGACTAACTATGGCTACACCTTC. It codes for CASSQASQGKLTNYGYTF.

This clonotype showed up many times. The gene calls are TRBV9 and TRBJ2-3; D gene unclear. Germline V gene lookup returns CDR1 SGDLS and CDR2 YYNGEE. The V and J ends lost 2 bases and 4 bases respectively, with 11 bases between them. The CDR3 contains 14 residues. In nucleotides, the CDR3 is TGTGCCAGCAGCGTGGACGGAGCATCAGATACGCAGTATTTT. Translating it yields CASSVDGASDTQYF.

This clonotype was counted ten times or more. The chain couples TRBV2 to TRBJ1-1, with D possibly being TRBD1 (5 bases). Germline loops: CDR1 SNHLY, CDR2 FYNNEI. V lost 11 bases to trimming and J lost 0 bases, with 13 bases between them. The CDR3 runs to 13 residues. The CDR3 region is CALLMGVNTEAFF. Here the CDR3 DNA reads TGTGCCCTACTTATGGGGGTGAACACTGAAGCTTTCTTT. The full variable domain, in which reference TRBV2 and TRBJ1-1 provide the parts outside the CDR3, is EPEVTQTPSHQVTQMGQEVILRCVPISNHLYFYWYRQILGQKVEFLVSFYNNEISEKSEIFDDQFSVERPDGSNFTLKIRSTKLEDSAMYFCALLMGVNTEAFFGQGTRLTVV.

V is TRBV12-3 or TRBV12-4 and J is TRBJ2-1, with D perhaps matching TRBD1 or TRBD2 (5 bases each). V was cut by 4 bases and J by 7 bases, with 20 bases left in between. This CDR3 has 16 amino acids. The DNA for the CDR3 is TGTGCCAGCAGTTCAAGGGACCAATCCCTTAATAATGAGCAGTTCTTC. It translates to CASSSRDQSLNNEQFF.

This chain links TRBV6-1 with TRBJ1-2; no definite D call. CDR3 length equals 15 residues. The V end lost 2 bases, the J end lost 3 bases, and 13 bases lay between the germline ends. CDR1 and CDR2 from the germline V gene are MNHNS and SASEGT. The CDR3 sequence is CASSEIQPGHYGYTF. CDR3 in DNA: TGTGCCAGCAGTGAAATTCAGCCGGGTCACTATGGCTACACCTTC.

This clonotype has more than one count but fewer than ten. The gene calls are TRBV2 and TRBJ2-2; a weak D match, TRBD1 (6 bases). Per the germline V gene, CDR1 is SNHLY and CDR2 is FYNNEI. V was shortened by 3 bases and J by 0 bases, with 14 bases between the two germline ends. This CDR3 comprises 17 residues. CDR3 nucleotide sequence: TGTGCCAGCAGTGACCCAATCGGGACAACGAACACCGGGGAGCTGTTTTTT. Amino acids: CASSDPIGTTNTGELFF.

This clonotype was detected many times. V and J are TRBV5-4 and TRBJ2-5; either TRBD1 or TRBD2 may fit D (7 bases each). V gave up 4 bases and J gave up 5 bases, with 15 bases separating them. CDR3 length equals 14 residues. Germline V lookup: CDR1 SGHNT, CDR2 YYREEE (reference sequence). The CDR3 bases are TGTGCCAGCAGCCAGGGGGGGTTCCCGGAGACCCAGTACTTC. As protein: CASSQGGFPETQYF. The whole variable domain, filled in from reference TRBV5-4 and TRBJ2-5, reads ETGVTQSPTHLIKTRGQQVTLRCSSQSGHNTVSWYQQALGQGPQFIFQYYREEENGRGNFPPRFSGLQFPNYSSELNVNALELDDSALYLCASSQGGFPETQYFGPGTRLLVL.

Concerning this clonotype: This could be a read error, since a much larger clone is one nucleotide away. The chain recombines TRBV20-1 with TRBJ1-1; TRBD1 is a possible D gene (5 bases). The CDR3 runs 16 residues. CDR1 is DFQATT, CDR2 SNEGSKA, per germline (reference sequence). DNA for the CDR3: TGCAGTGATAGAGAACCGGCGACAGACACGAACACTGAAGCTTTCTTT. Encoded protein: CSDREPATDTNTEAFF.

Many counts were recorded for this clonotype. The chain uses TRBV10-3 and TRBJ2-3, with D unresolved. The germline V and J ends were trimmed by 3 bases and 2 bases, with 9 bases remaining between them. The germline gives CDR1 ENHRY, CDR2 SYGVKD. The CDR3 has 14 residues. In nucleotides, the CDR3 is TGTGCCATCAGTGATCCCTATTACACAGATACGCAGTATTTT. This encodes CAISDPYYTDTQYF.